These 26 T cell receptor beta chains were sequenced from one sample in a study of regulatory T cells in long-lasting Graves disease (dated by TCRdb to about 2021). Library prep was done by multiplex PCR. Data came from an Illumina HiSeq 4000. iRepertoire HTBI primers and Arm-PCR amplification of CDR3 regions were used to construct TCR beta libraries. TCRdb reworked the public reads: Q25 trimming with fastp, MiXCR clone assembly, productive beta chains retained. CDR3 protein sequences are deduplicated, and each keeps its most common genes and DNA. This sample lists around 450,000 distinct CDR3 sequences; 15% were detected once. Roughly a sixth of the sample comes from the top ten. The time point tag for this specimen amounts to: newly diagnosed GD, antithyroid drugs for less than 3 months. RNA was extracted from PBMCs in TRIzol for both TCR sequencing and RNA sequencing. These same data were also listed under a study on T cells in Graves' hyperthyroidism and ophthalmopathy.

Sequencing was performed on peripheral blood mononuclear cells (PBMCs), taken at new diagnosis, from a patient treated with antithyroid drugs. The receptors were gathered from a woman aged 25 to 39 with Graves disease. Donor details come from another sample of the same person, matched by shared clones.

The chain links TRBV19 to TRBJ1-5, with 7 bases identical to TRBD1. Germline CDR1 reads LNHDA; CDR2 reads SQIVND (reference sequence). This CDR3 has 14 amino acids. Germline trimming cut 7 bases from V and 6 bases from J; bases unmatched to any gene: 9. Here the CDR3 DNA reads TGTGCCAGTATTGGGATAGGGGGCAGTCAGCCCCAGCATTTT. Translated: CASIGIGGSQPQHF.

The chain links TRBV19 to TRBJ2-6, with D perhaps given as TRBD1 or TRBD2 (5 bases each). There are 18 residues in the CDR3. Germline CDR1 reads LNHDA; CDR2 reads SQIVND (reference sequence). Trimming left V 8 bases short and J 0 bases short, with 20 bases between. The CDR3 region is CASSPLGPKNSGANVLTF. In nucleotides, the CDR3 is TGTGCCAGTTCTCCCCTGGGACCGAAGAACTCTGGGGCCAACGTCCTGACTTTC.

This clonotype came up many times. This sequence joins TRBV29-1 and TRBJ2-7; 9 bases align to TRBD2. This CDR3 region has 17 residues. Germline V CDR1 and CDR2: SQVTM, ANQGSEA. With V trimmed by 4 bases and J by 3 bases, 16 bases remained unmatched. As DNA, the CDR3 is TGCAGCGTTGTTAAGTGGATGCCTAGCGGGAAAGGCTACGAGCAGTACTTC. Encoded protein: CSVVKWMPSGKGYEQYF.

On this clonotype itself: Likely a read error: the CDR3 ends without its conserved phenylalanine or tryptophan. V gene TRBV30 combines with J gene TRBJ1-1; possibly TRBD1 for D (5 bases). Trimming shortened V by 4 bases and J by 1 base, and 19 bases separated the two germline ends. The germline CDR1 and CDR2 sequences are GTSNPN and SVGIG (reference sequence). This CDR3 has 16 amino acids. The DNA of the CDR3 is TGTGCCTGGATCCCCTGGGGGTTGGGAGGGAACACTGAAGCTTTCTCT. Amino acids: CAWIPWGLGGNTEAFS.

This clonotype was detected ten times or more. V is TRBV27 and J is TRBJ1-5; unclear D gene. This CDR3 has 15 residues. CDR1 and CDR2 (germline): MNHEY, SMNVEV (reference sequence). Trimming pared 4 bases from V and 5 bases from J, leaving 15 bases between. The CDR3 coding sequence is TGTGCCAGCAGTTCTCCTGGAGATTCGCATCAGCCCCAGCATTTT. Residues: CASSSPGDSHQPQHF.

This clonotype showed up many times. The chain employs TRBV6-5 and TRBJ2-7; tentative D call: TRBD2 (5 bases). The germline V gene encodes CDR1 MNHEY and CDR2 SVGAGI. Trimming shortened V by 0 bases and J by 4 bases, and 13 bases separated the two germline ends. The CDR3 spans 15 residues. The CDR3 coding sequence is TGTGCCAGCAGTTACTCTCCACGAGGGAGTTACGAGCAGTACTTC. It is translated as CASSYSPRGSYEQYF.

This clonotype occurred once. Given a much more abundant clone one base away, this may be a read error. The rearrangement uses TRBV20-1 and TRBJ2-5; 10 nucleotides match TRBD2. CDR3 size: 17 residues. J gave up 11 bases and V 0 bases, and 18 bases lay outside the gene matches. CDR1 and CDR2 from the germline V gene are DFQATT and SNEGSKA (reference sequence). CDR3 nucleotides: TGCAGTGCTAGAGACGCAACGAAGGGACTAGCGAGCAATGAGCAGTACTTC. Its protein is CSARDATKGLASNEQYF.

Ten or more counts support this clonotype. J is TRBJ2-3 and V is TRBV20-1; D is unresolved. The CDR3 loop spans 13 amino acids. Trimming removed 4 bases from V and 5 bases from J, with 13 bases in between. Per germline, CDR1 DFQATT and CDR2 SNEGSKA (reference sequence). CDR3 in amino acids: CSANLVVRDTQYF. The CDR3 DNA reads TGCAGTGCTAACCTAGTCGTCAGAGATACGCAGTATTTT.

With respect to this clonotype: Since a much larger clone is just one base distant, this may be a read error. The chain combines TRBV18 with TRBJ2-7, with D possibly TRBD1 on 5 matching bases. Germline assignment: CDR1 KGHSH and CDR2 LQKENI. CDR3 length: 15 residues. The CDR3 spells CASSPGTGVTYGQYF. The CDR3 DNA follows: TGTGCCAGCTCACCGGGCACAGGTGTCACCTACGGGCAGTACTTC.

The table lists this clonotype with many counts. The CDR3 protein is CASSPTGSNEQFF. The CDR3 DNA sequence: TGTGCCAGCAGCCCGACAGGGTCCAATGAGCAGTTCTTC. The gene calls are TRBV12-3 or TRBV12-4 and TRBJ2-1; TRBD1 aligns across 7 bases. The CDR3 length is 13 residues. J was trimmed by 6 bases and V by 6 bases; bases with no gene match: 5.

At least ten counts were recorded for this clonotype. This sequence joins TRBV9 and TRBJ2-7, with 8 nucleotides matching TRBD2. CDR1 and CDR2 (germline): SGDLS, YYNGEE. The CDR3 totals 13 residues. Unmatched junction bases numbered 9, after V lost 10 bases and J lost 3 bases. The CDR3 coding sequence is TGTGCCTCCGGTGGTCTAGCGGGCTACGAGCAGTACTTC. It codes for CASGGLAGYEQYF.

This chain connects TRBV4-1 to TRBJ1-2, with D perhaps TRBD1 (6 bases). The germline V and J ends were trimmed by 1 base and 2 bases, with 14 bases remaining between them. The CDR3 consists of 16 residues. The germline gives CDR1 MGHRA, CDR2 YSYEKL. The CDR3 loop is CASSQAPGGPNYGYTF. The CDR3 coding sequence is TGCGCCAGCAGCCAAGCTCCCGGGGGCCCCAACTATGGCTACACCTTC.

This clonotype was picked up a small number of times. The gene calls are TRBV27 and TRBJ1-6; D ambiguous. Germline V gene data show CDR1 as MNHEY and CDR2 as SMNVEV (reference sequence). V was trimmed by 8 bases and J by 3 bases, leaving 8 bases between them. The CDR3 loop spans 13 amino acids. CDR3 loop: CASRRVYNSPLHF. The CDR3 DNA sequence: TGTGCCAGCCGGAGGGTCTATAATTCACCCCTCCACTTT.

This clonotype was recorded at least ten times. The V call is TRBV6-1, the J call TRBJ2-7; 9 positions agree with TRBD2. The CDR3 loop spans 17 amino acids. Germline-derived CDR1 and CDR2 are MNHNS and SASEGT. V shed 0 bases and J 2 bases; nucleotides not matched to a gene: 8. CDR3 in amino acids: CASSEAGKSGRTYEQYF. CDR3 in DNA: TGTGCCAGCAGTGAAGCTGGTAAAAGCGGGAGGACCTACGAGCAGTACTTC.

This clonotype was observed a few times. As DNA, the CDR3 is TGTGCCAGCAGTTACGAGGCGGGTTGGGATGAAAAACTGTTTTTT. Amino acids: CASSYEAGWDEKLFF. V gene TRBV6-2 or TRBV6-3 combines with J gene TRBJ1-4; D ambiguous. The germline V gene encodes CDR1 MNHEY and CDR2 SVGEGT. This CDR3 spans 15 amino acids. With 2 bases removed from V and 6 bases from J, the gap between germline ends came to 13 bases.

This clonotype was detected only a few times. The chain employs TRBV10-3 and TRBJ2-5; D is ambiguous. This CDR3 is built from 11 residues. Looked up from germline, CDR1 is ENHRY and CDR2 is SYGVKD. V lost 4 bases, J lost 5 bases, and 5 bases lay in between. CDR3 in amino acids: CAISAGETQYF. The CDR3 DNA reads as TGTGCCATCAGTGCCGGGGAGACCCAGTACTTC.

This clonotype was seen ten or more times. This sequence joins TRBV4-2 and TRBJ2-7; 7 nucleotides match TRBD2. Germline CDR1 reads LGHNA; CDR2 reads YNFKEQ. CDR3 size: 14 residues. The V gene end was trimmed by 0 bases and the J gene end by 6 bases; junction bases not matched to a gene: 5. The CDR3 DNA reads TGTGCCAGCAGCCAAGATCCCAGGGAGGGCGAGCAGTACTTC. Encoded protein: CASSQDPREGEQYF.

V and J are TRBV19 and TRBJ2-7; D might be TRBD2 (6 bases). Deletions cut 4 bases from V and 0 bases from J, with 13 bases between. This CDR3 region has 15 residues. CDR1 is LNHDA, CDR2 SQIVND, per germline (reference sequence). This chain's CDR3 is CASSTSLGGSYEQYF. The CDR3 bases are TGTGCCAGTAGTACTTCGCTCGGGGGCTCCTACGAGCAGTACTTC.

About this clonotype itself: A far larger clone differs by one base, so this is likely a read error. The genes are TRBV2 and TRBJ2-5; 7 bases align to TRBD1. Looked up from germline, CDR1 is SNHLY and CDR2 is FYNNEI. CDR3 length: 15 amino acids. V shed 5 bases and J 1 base; nucleotides not matched to a gene: 7. This CDR3 reads CASSTSGTVQETQYF. The CDR3 DNA reads as TGTGCCAGCAGTACTTCTGGGACAGTCCAAGAGACCCAGTACTTC. The entire variable domain, with the rest obtained from reference TRBV2 and TRBJ2-5, is as follows: EPEVTQTPSHQVTQMGQEVILRCVPISNHLYFYWYRQILGQKVEFLVSFYNNEISEKSEIFDDQFSVERPDGSNFTLKIRSTKLEDSAMYFCASSTSGTVQETQYFGPGTRLLVL.

The table lists this clonotype with many counts. The J gene is TRBJ1-1, the V gene TRBV7-8; D gene unclear. Germline lookup yields CDR1 SGHVS and CDR2 FQNEAQ. The length of the CDR3 is 16 residues. Trimming left V 5 bases short and J 5 bases short, with 21 bases between. The CDR3 here is CASSQAGRVYPTEAFF. CDR3 in DNA: TGTGCCAGCAGCCAAGCCGGGCGGGTTTATCCTACTGAAGCTTTCTTT.

This clonotype has just a few counts. The rearrangement joins TRBV27 to TRBJ1-5; the D is unclear. The V and J ends lost 3 bases and 6 bases respectively, with 12 bases between them. CDR1 and CDR2 from the germline V gene are MNHEY and SMNVEV (reference sequence). This CDR3 has 14 residues. The CDR3 region has the DNA TGTGCCAGCAGTTTTTTGGGGATTGGTCAGCCCCAGCATTTT. It encodes CASSFLGIGQPQHF.

The chain is built from TRBV27 and TRBJ2-1; TRBD2 agrees at 12 bases. J gave up 7 bases and V 4 bases, and 8 bases lay outside the gene matches. The CDR3 covers 16 residues. The germline V gene has CDR1 MNHEY and CDR2 SMNVEV (reference sequence). CDR3 nucleotide sequence: TGTGCCAGCAGTTCACCGACTAGCGGGAGACGTAATGAGCAGTTCTTC. Its protein product is CASSSPTSGRRNEQFF.

About this clonotype itself: A read error may be the cause here, since a much bigger clone is one base away. V gene TRBV4-1 combines with J gene TRBJ2-7; D is unresolved. Germline V gene sequence: CDR1 MGHRA, CDR2 YSYEKL. CDR3 length: 16 amino acids. Trimming took 0 bases from V and 2 from J, leaving 14 bases between them. The CDR3 reads CASSQEQIGRTYEQYF. The CDR3 DNA follows: TGCGCCAGCAGCCAAGAGCAGATAGGCAGGACCTACGAGCAGTACTTC.

The chain combines TRBV7-9 with TRBJ2-1, with D unclear. The germline gives CDR1 SEHNR, CDR2 FQNEAQ (reference sequence). V was cut by 2 bases and J by 0 bases, with 14 bases left in between. The CDR3 sequence is 17 residues long. The CDR3 DNA reads as TGTGCCAGCAGCTTAAGCCCCAGACTTAGCTCCTACAATGAGCAGTTCTTC. It is translated as CASSLSPRLSSYNEQFF.

This clonotype has a count of ten or more. The rearrangement joins TRBV11-2 to TRBJ1-4; 9 positions agree with TRBD1. Germline CDR1 reads SGHAT; CDR2 reads FQNNGV. Trimming took 3 bases from V and 9 from J; bases not matched to a gene: 5. The CDR3 covers 14 residues. CDR3: CASSLGQGLQKLFF. The CDR3, as DNA: TGTGCCAGCAGCTTGGGACAGGGCCTGCAAAAACTGTTTTTT.

Here the CDR3 reads CASSQEGPVGSYNEQFF. In nucleotides, the CDR3 is TGCGCCAGCAGCCAAGAAGGCCCTGTCGGTTCCTACAATGAGCAGTTCTTC. V and J are TRBV4-1 and TRBJ2-1; no reliable D call. Germline CDR1 MGHRA, CDR2 YSYEKL. V was clipped by 0 bases and J by 1 base, with 13 bases between them. The CDR3 spans 17 residues.